The 19 T cell receptor beta chains listed next were all sequenced from one sample in a study of shared clonotypes between healthy human individuals. CD8 cells regarded as naive lacked CD45RO, were positively chosen for CCR7, and omitted terminally differentiated effector memory CD45RA+ cells. TCRdb keeps only in-frame clones here, not all; method: immunoSEQ multiplex PCR. The sample includes a few million clones, 90% to 95% of them seen just once. Source material: naive CD8+ T cells from PBMCs. These receptors were taken from a man younger than 30 in good health. Some clones in this sample may be carry-over from other donors' samples.

The CDR3 DNA sequence: TGCGCCAGCAGCTTGTCTCTGGATAACAAAGCCTACTATGGCTACACCTTC. Translation gives CASSLSLDNKAYYGYTF. This chain uses TRBV5-1 with TRBJ1-2; D remains unclear. The CDR3 is 17 amino acids. In germline, CDR1 is SGHRS, CDR2 YFSETQ. V was shortened by 1 base and J by 3 bases, with 19 bases between the two germline ends.

The chain carries TRBV7-9 and TRBJ2-1; D gene unclear. The V gene lost 2 bases and the J gene lost 5 bases, with 16 bases spanning the gap. Per the germline V gene, CDR1 is SEHNR and CDR2 is FQNEAQ (reference sequence). This CDR3 spans 16 amino acids. The chain's CDR3 is CASSLMEGFSHNEQFF. The CDR3 DNA follows: TGTGCCAGCAGCTTAATGGAAGGGTTTTCTCACAATGAGCAGTTCTTC.

This chain links TRBV14 with TRBJ1-1; TRBD1 might be the D (5 bases). The germline V gene has CDR1 SGHDN and CDR2 FVKESK. The CDR3 runs 15 residues. Trimming removed 2 bases at V and 5 bases at J, with 15 bases between. The DNA for the CDR3 is TGTGCCAGCAGCCAAACGGGCAGGGAGGTGACTGAAGCTTTCTTT. Residues: CASSQTGREVTEAFF.

V usage is TRBV6-1 and J usage is TRBJ2-5; the D is unclear. The ends were cut back, 2 bases at V and 4 bases at J, with 14 bases in the middle. The germline CDR1 and CDR2 sequences are MNHNS and SASEGT. CDR3 length equals 15 residues. This CDR3 reads CASSELSSLLETQYF. The CDR3 DNA is TGTGCCAGCAGTGAACTGTCTAGTTTATTAGAGACCCAGTACTTC.

The V call is TRBV27, the J call TRBJ1-6, with D unresolved. The ends were cut back, 6 bases at V and 7 bases at J, with 16 bases in the middle. This CDR3 spans 15 amino acids. Germline V gives CDR1 MNHEY, CDR2 SMNVEV (reference sequence). In DNA, the CDR3 is TGTGCCAGCAGACCGATGGGCCGGGCGAATTCACCCCTCCACTTT. Translation gives CASRPMGRANSPLHF.

CDR3 loop: CASSWLNGYTF. CDR3 nucleotides: TGTGCCAGCAGTTGGTTGAATGGCTACACCTTC. The gene calls are TRBV7-9 and TRBJ1-2; no firm D call. Trimming removed 6 bases at V and 6 bases at J, with 8 bases between. Per germline, CDR1 SEHNR and CDR2 FQNEAQ (reference sequence). The CDR3 length is 11 residues.

V gene TRBV27 combines with J gene TRBJ1-1; no reliable D call. CDR1 and CDR2 from the germline V gene are MNHEY and SMNVEV (reference sequence). The CDR3 length is 14 residues. Between the trimmed V and J ends, which lost 6 bases and 3 bases, there was a span of 14 bases. CDR3 in DNA: TGTGCCAGCAGAGTAATGGGTACGCACACTGAAGCTTTCTTT. Translated: CASRVMGTHTEAFF.

The chain is built from TRBV27 and TRBJ2-3; possible D gene TRBD2, 5 bases. Deletions cut 4 bases from V and 2 bases from J, with 13 bases between. CDR1 and CDR2 (germline): MNHEY, SMNVEV (reference sequence). The CDR3 is made up of 15 amino acids. CDR3 amino acids: CASSSRTSTTDTQYF. In DNA form, the CDR3 reads TGTGCCAGCAGTTCTCGGACTTCCACCACAGATACGCAGTATTTT.

The CDR3 sequence is CASRVLETQYF. The CDR3, as DNA: TGTGCCAGCAGGGTTCTTGAGACCCAGTACTTC. The rearrangement uses TRBV25-1 and TRBJ2-5; D gene uncertain. V shed 6 bases and J shed 5 bases, with 7 bases lying between them. CDR1 is MGHDK, CDR2 SYGVNS, per germline. This CDR3 comprises 11 residues.

Here the CDR3 reads CASSGPGQGALPPHNSPLHF. CDR3 sequence (DNA): TGTGCCAGCAGTGGACCGGGACAGGGGGCCCTACCGCCTCATAATTCACCCCTCCACTTT. The genes are TRBV27 and TRBJ1-6; 12 nucleotides align to TRBD1. Germline CDR1 and CDR2: MNHEY and SMNVEV (reference sequence). The CDR3 covers 20 residues. V lost 5 bases and J lost 5; bases outside the gene matches: 16.

This sequence joins TRBV7-9 and TRBJ2-5; D ambiguous. The germline gives CDR1 SEHNR, CDR2 FQNEAQ (reference sequence). This CDR3 is 13 amino acids long. The V and J ends lost 3 bases and 5 bases respectively, with 10 bases between them. CDR3 amino acids: CASSFEIWETQYF. The DNA for the CDR3 is TGTGCCAGCAGCTTCGAGATATGGGAGACCCAGTACTTC.

V and J are TRBV5-1 and TRBJ2-7, with TRBD1 identical over 7 bases. CDR1 is SGHRS, CDR2 YFSETQ, per germline. Unmatched junction bases numbered 11, after V lost 4 bases and J lost 1 base. The CDR3 spans 16 residues. Here the CDR3 DNA reads TGCGCCAGCAGCGGCGCCCAGGGGGAAAGGTCCTACGAGCAGTACTTC. It codes for CASSGAQGERSYEQYF.

With respect to this clone: Distinct nucleotide sequences in the sample also encode this CDR3. The chain joins TRBV13 to TRBJ2-7; D is unclear. V was clipped by 0 bases and J by 5 bases, with 5 bases between them. This CDR3 comprises 12 residues. Germline V lookup: CDR1 PRHDT, CDR2 FYEKMQ (reference sequence). This CDR3 reads CASSLGADEQYF. CDR3 sequence (DNA): TGTGCCAGCAGCTTAGGAGCAGACGAGCAGTACTTC.

The chain uses TRBV4-1 and TRBJ2-5; 8 bases agree with TRBD1. The closer fit of TRBJ2-7 to the DNA end suggests the J call may be wrong. The CDR3 extends over 16 amino acids. CDR1 is MGHRA and CDR2 is YSYEKL in the germline V gene. The CDR3 region has the DNA TGCGCCAGCAGCCAGGGTGGGACAGGACTCGGCTACGAGCAGTACTTC. Protein product: CASSQGGTGLGYEQYF.

The chain is built from TRBV27 and TRBJ2-1; possibly TRBD2 for D (6 bases). Trimming shortened V by 0 bases and J by 0 bases, and 18 bases separated the two germline ends. Germline CDR1 and CDR2: MNHEY and SMNVEV (reference sequence). This CDR3 has 19 amino acids. DNA of the CDR3: TGTGCCAGCAGTTTATCTCCGGCCCCTGGGCGGGACTCCTACAATGAGCAGTTCTTC. It specifies CASSLSPAPGRDSYNEQFF.

The chain carries TRBV19 and TRBJ2-3; D may be TRBD1 (6 bases). The CDR3 is 16 residues long. Between the trimmed V and J ends, which lost 3 bases and 5 bases, there was a span of 18 bases. From germline, CDR1 is LNHDA and CDR2 SQIVND (reference sequence). CDR3 DNA sequence: TGTGCCAGTAGTATCGGCGCAGGGGTAGAAGGAGATACGCAGTATTTT. Translated, it gives CASSIGAGVEGDTQYF.

The chain couples TRBV6-1 to TRBJ2-2, with D unresolved. Germline loops: CDR1 MNHNS, CDR2 SASEGT. The CDR3 runs 13 residues. V lost 9 bases, J lost 1 base, and 9 bases lay in between. The CDR3: CARGRENTGELFF. In DNA form, the CDR3 reads TGTGCCAGGGGAAGAGAGAACACCGGGGAGCTGTTTTTT.

The chain links TRBV7-9 to TRBJ2-1, with 7 bases lining up with TRBD1. The CDR3 extends over 12 amino acids. The germline gives CDR1 SEHNR, CDR2 FQNEAQ (reference sequence). With 5 bases clipped from V and 10 bases from J, the junction kept 5 bases outside the gene matches. The CDR3 DNA reads as TGTGCCAGCAGCCCGACAGGGTTGGAGCAGTTCTTC. Translating gives CASSPTGLEQFF.

The chain couples TRBV19 to TRBJ2-1; weak D call: TRBD2 (6 bases). The germline V and J ends were trimmed by 5 bases and 6 bases, with 14 bases remaining between them. Per germline, CDR1 LNHDA and CDR2 SQIVND (reference sequence). The length of the CDR3 is 14 residues. The CDR3 protein is CASSVGLSVNEQFF. The CDR3 nucleotides are TGTGCCAGTAGTGTCGGACTAAGCGTCAATGAGCAGTTCTTC. Full variable domain (missing parts from reference TRBV19 and TRBJ2-1): DGGITQSPKYLFRKEGQNVTLSCEQNLNHDAMYWYRQDPGQGLRLIYYSQIVNDFQKGDIAEGYSVSREKKESFPLTVTSAQKNPTAFYLCASSVGLSVNEQFFGPGTRLTVL.